This T cell receptor (beta chain) was recovered during a study of post-analysis software for immune sequencing data. General observations from the study: Controls showed lower frequencies than patients for five TRBV segments, and TRBV5-6, TRBV5-1 and TRBV20-1 were among these.

This CDR3 has 12 amino acids. Germline V lookup: CDR1 SQVTM, CDR2 ANQGSEA. Remarks on this clonotype: Its antigen is currently unknown.

TCR beta libraries were prepared from cDNA with unique molecular identifiers. One entry per CDR3 protein, called by TCRdb with MiXCR from the PCR reads. Of about 810,000 distinct CDR3 sequences in the sample, under 70% were seen once. Sequenced: blood. The chain combines TRBV29-1 with TRBJ2-7; D possibly uses TRBD1 or TRBD2 (6 bases each). The J call may not be correct, given that the DNA end is closer to TRBJ2-5. The TCR was taken from a girl aged 5-17 years with multiple sclerosis. The CDR3, as DNA: TGCAGCGCGCGGGACACGAAAGGGACCCAGTACTTC. Its translation: CSARDTKGTQYF.